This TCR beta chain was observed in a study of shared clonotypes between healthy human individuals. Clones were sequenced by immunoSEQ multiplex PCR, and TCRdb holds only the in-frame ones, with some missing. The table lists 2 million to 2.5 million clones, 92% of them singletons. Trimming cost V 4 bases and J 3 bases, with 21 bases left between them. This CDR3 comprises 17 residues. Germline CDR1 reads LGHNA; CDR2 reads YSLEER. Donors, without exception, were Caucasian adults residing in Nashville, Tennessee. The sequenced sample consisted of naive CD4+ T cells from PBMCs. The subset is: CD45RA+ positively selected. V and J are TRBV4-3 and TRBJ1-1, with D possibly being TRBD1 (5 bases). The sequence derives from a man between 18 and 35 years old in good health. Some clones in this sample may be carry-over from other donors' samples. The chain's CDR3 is CASSLYALRTGDTEAFF. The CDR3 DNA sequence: TGCGCCAGCAGCCTCTACGCACTCAGGACGGGGGACACTGAAGCTTTCTTT.